Below are 21 T cell receptor beta chains sequenced from a single sample in a study of T cells in Graves' hyperthyroidism and ophthalmopathy. What was amplified from RNA transcripts were TCR beta CDR3 regions. Primed by the HTBI set, a first-round RT-PCR was run on the TCR CDR3. MiXCR, run by TCRdb on the multiplex PCR reads, gives a single entry per CDR3 protein. The table records some 550,000 distinct CDR3 sequences, roughly 15% of them present only once. The source material was blood. These receptors all come from a woman aged 40 to 50 with Graves' ophthalmopathy.

The gene calls are TRBV6-1 and TRBJ1-5, with unresolved D. CDR1 and CDR2 (germline): MNHNS, SASEGT. The CDR3 sequence is 15 residues long. The V end was cut by 6 bases, the J end by 2 bases, with 14 bases between. CDR3 loop: CASRPITAGNQPQHF. Here the CDR3 DNA reads TGTGCCAGCAGGCCGATTACCGCGGGCAATCAGCCCCAGCATTTT.

This rearrangement joins TRBV20-1 to TRBJ1-2, with 7 bases that match TRBD1. This CDR3 has 16 amino acids. Losses at the gene ends were 1 base for V and 0 bases for J; bases not matched to a gene: 8. CDR1 and CDR2 (germline): DFQATT, SNEGSKA (reference sequence). The CDR3 nucleotides are TGCAGTGCTAGAGGGGGACAGAGGCTAGCTAACTATGGCTACACCTTC. Its protein product is CSARGGQRLANYGYTF.

This clonotype showed up many times. This rearrangement joins TRBV20-1 to TRBJ1-5; 11 bases are a match to TRBD1. V dropped 3 bases and J dropped 5; count of bases not matched to a gene: 0. There are 13 residues in the CDR3. Germline CDR1 is DFQATT and CDR2 is SNEGSKA (reference sequence). Here the CDR3 DNA reads TGCAGTGCTAGGGGACAGGGGGATCAGCCCCAGCATTTT. It is translated as CSARGQGDQPQHF.

This clonotype appeared many times. V usage is TRBV7-9 and J usage is TRBJ2-5; TRBD1 is a possible D gene (5 bases). V lost 5 bases to trimming and J lost 2 bases, with 15 bases between them. CDR1 and CDR2 (germline): SEHNR, FQNEAQ (reference sequence). The CDR3 totals 15 residues. The CDR3 coding sequence is TGTGCCAGCAGCGTAGTCCAGGGATTTCAAGAGACCCAGTACTTC. Translated, it gives CASSVVQGFQETQYF.

This clonotype showed up many times. V usage is TRBV20-1 and J usage is TRBJ1-2; tentative D call: TRBD1 (5 bases). The V gene lost 3 bases and the J gene lost 1 base, with 12 bases spanning the gap. CDR3 length: 14 residues. Germline V CDR1 and CDR2: DFQATT, SNEGSKA (reference sequence). CDR3 coding DNA: TGCAGTGCTAGCCGGTGGAGGGGTAACTATGGCTACACCTTC. Translated, it gives CSASRWRGNYGYTF.

This clonotype was recorded many times. The V and J genes are TRBV6-1 and TRBJ1-1; tentative D call: TRBD1 (6 bases). The V gene's germline CDR1 is MNHNS and CDR2 SASEGT. The V end was cut by 6 bases, the J end by 8 bases, with 19 bases between. The CDR3 runs to 14 residues. The CDR3 region has the DNA TGTGCCAGCAGGGGGTTTAGGACAGACGGGGAAGCTTTCTTT. Amino acids: CASRGFRTDGEAFF.

This clonotype was detected ten times or more. The chain carries TRBV5-1 and TRBJ2-7, with D unresolved. Germline V gives CDR1 SGHRS, CDR2 YFSETQ. The CDR3 spans 14 residues. Trimming cost V 4 bases and J 6 bases, with 17 bases left between them. The CDR3 coding sequence is TGCGCCAGCAGCCCTAAAAGTGCCTGGGTCGAGCAGTACTTC. Translating it yields CASSPKSAWVEQYF.

The chain carries TRBV11-2 and TRBJ2-3; no firm D call. Germline CDR1 and CDR2: SGHAT and FQNNGV. The CDR3 spans 13 residues. Trimming pared 5 bases from V and 5 bases from J, leaving 11 bases between. The CDR3 sequence is CASSQNVRDTQYF. The DNA of the CDR3 is TGTGCCAGCAGCCAGAATGTTAGAGATACGCAGTATTTT.

The rearrangement links TRBV20-1 to TRBJ2-1; 11 positions match TRBD2. The CDR3 has 16 amino acids. The germline CDR1 and CDR2 sequences are DFQATT and SNEGSKA (reference sequence). The J segment lost 6 bases and the V segment lost 3 bases, leaving 10 bases of the junction unmatched. The CDR3 coding sequence is TGCAGTGCTAGGGGGGGTACTAGCGGGGGTCTCAATGAGCAGTTCTTC. As protein: CSARGGTSGGLNEQFF.

This clonotype was recorded at least ten times. This rearrangement joins TRBV2 to TRBJ1-6; a weak D match, TRBD1 (5 bases). V was pared by 8 bases and J by 9 bases, with 20 bases between. The V gene's germline CDR1 is SNHLY and CDR2 FYNNEI. There are 15 residues in the CDR3. CDR3 nucleotides: TGTGCCAGCCGACCCCTAGCTACAGGCGGTTCACCCCTCCACTTT. It specifies CASRPLATGGSPLHF.

In this sample, this clonotype turned up many times. The V gene is TRBV28, the J gene TRBJ2-7; the D is unclear. V shed 6 bases and J shed 2 bases, with 14 bases lying between them. Per germline, CDR1 MDHEN and CDR2 SYDVKM. The CDR3 length is 14 residues. CDR3 sequence reads: CASRSERLAYEQYF. Written as DNA, the CDR3 is TGTGCCAGCAGGTCGGAGAGGCTTGCCTACGAGCAGTACTTC.

This clonotype was counted many times. The rearrangement links TRBV20-1 to TRBJ2-7; 10 nucleotides match TRBD2. Germline V CDR1 and CDR2: DFQATT, SNEGSKA (reference sequence). V trimming: 6 bases; J trimming: 1 base; junction bases outside the gene matches: 6. The CDR3 extends over 14 amino acids. CDR3 residues: CSARSSGSSYEQYF. The CDR3 bases are TGCAGTGCGAGATCTAGCGGGAGTTCCTACGAGCAGTACTTC.

This chain links TRBV7-8 with TRBJ2-3; 10 positions match TRBD2. The CDR3 is 16 amino acids. V dropped 5 bases and J dropped 2; count of bases not matched to a gene: 7. The germline V gene encodes CDR1 SGHVS and CDR2 FQNEAQ. CDR3 loop: CASSTTTSGNTDTQYF. CDR3 nucleotide sequence: TGTGCCAGCAGCACCACCACTAGCGGGAACACAGATACGCAGTATTTT.

The chain recombines TRBV7-9 with TRBJ2-3; TRBD1 matches 8 bases. In germline, CDR1 is SEHNR, CDR2 FQNEAQ (reference sequence). The CDR3 length is 15 residues. J was trimmed by 4 bases and V by 5 bases; bases with no gene match: 8. The CDR3 loop is CASSQRGQGADTQYF. Here the CDR3 DNA reads TGTGCCAGCAGCCAGCGCGGACAGGGTGCAGATACGCAGTATTTT.

The sample holds many counts of this clonotype. The chain recombines TRBV18 with TRBJ2-5, with D unresolved. The ends were cut back, 0 bases at V and 5 bases at J, with 4 bases in the middle. Per the germline V gene, CDR1 is KGHSH and CDR2 is LQKENI. This CDR3 is 12 amino acids long. CDR3 sequence: CASSPPDETQYF. Here the CDR3 DNA reads TGTGCCAGCTCACCACCGGACGAGACCCAGTACTTC.

This rearrangement joins TRBV24-1 to TRBJ2-1, with 9 bases fitting TRBD2. Germline V gene sequence: CDR1 KGHDR, CDR2 SFDVKD. V lost 3 bases, J lost 2 bases, and 4 bases stayed unmatched. This CDR3 is 16 amino acids long. CDR3: CATSDPVAGAYNEQFF. In DNA form, the CDR3 reads TGTGCCACCAGTGATCCCGTAGCGGGAGCCTACAATGAGCAGTTCTTC.

This clonotype showed up just a few times. The chain carries TRBV5-1 and TRBJ2-3; 9 nucleotides line up with TRBD2. This CDR3 spans 15 amino acids. The junction had 3 bases not matched to a gene; V was cut back by 4 bases and J by 0 bases. Germline CDR1 and CDR2: SGHRS and YFSETQ. CDR3 amino acids: CASSQGLASTDTQYF. In DNA form, the CDR3 reads TGCGCCAGCAGCCAGGGACTAGCAAGCACAGATACGCAGTATTTT. The full variable domain, rest sourced from reference TRBV5-1 and TRBJ2-3, is KAGVTQTPRYLIKTRGQQVTLSCSPISGHRSVSWYQQTPGQGLQFLFEYFSETQRNKGNFPGRFSGRQFSNSRSEMNVSTLELGDSALYLCASSQGLASTDTQYFGPGTRLTVL.

This clonotype has ten or more counts. The chain recombines TRBV5-1 with TRBJ1-6; 9 bases align to TRBD1. V was clipped by 7 bases and J by 7 bases; unmatched bases: 3. From germline, CDR1 is SGHRS and CDR2 YFSETQ. CDR3 size: 13 residues. CDR3 protein: CASRDRVNSPLHF. The CDR3 nucleotides read TGCGCCAGCCGGGACAGGGTGAATTCACCCCTCCACTTT.

This sequence joins TRBV5-1 and TRBJ1-3; D uncertain. CDR1 and CDR2 (germline): SGHRS, YFSETQ. The CDR3 loop spans 16 amino acids. Deletions cut 0 bases from V and 0 bases from J, with 10 bases between. The CDR3 region is CASSLVATSSGNTIYF. The CDR3 nucleotides are TGCGCCAGCAGCTTGGTTGCGACAAGCTCTGGAAACACCATATATTTT.

The CDR3 bases are TGTGCCAGCACGGGGGACAGGTCCCCCAATGAGCAGTTCTTC. The encoded protein is CASTGDRSPNEQFF. J is TRBJ2-1 and V is TRBV2; 8 bases align to TRBD1. The CDR3 runs to 14 residues. Germline assignment: CDR1 SNHLY and CDR2 FYNNEI. V lost 7 bases, J lost 6 bases, and 8 bases stayed unmatched.

Concerning this clonotype itself: A much larger clone differs by one base, so this may be a read error. The chain has TRBV12-3 or TRBV12-4 and TRBJ1-1, with a possible D match to TRBD1 (5 bases). CDR3 length: 17 residues. The CDR3 loop reads CASREAGTLGRNTDAFF. DNA of the CDR3: TGTGCCAGCAGGGAAGCCGGGACCCTGGGCCGCAACACTGACGCTTTCTTT.